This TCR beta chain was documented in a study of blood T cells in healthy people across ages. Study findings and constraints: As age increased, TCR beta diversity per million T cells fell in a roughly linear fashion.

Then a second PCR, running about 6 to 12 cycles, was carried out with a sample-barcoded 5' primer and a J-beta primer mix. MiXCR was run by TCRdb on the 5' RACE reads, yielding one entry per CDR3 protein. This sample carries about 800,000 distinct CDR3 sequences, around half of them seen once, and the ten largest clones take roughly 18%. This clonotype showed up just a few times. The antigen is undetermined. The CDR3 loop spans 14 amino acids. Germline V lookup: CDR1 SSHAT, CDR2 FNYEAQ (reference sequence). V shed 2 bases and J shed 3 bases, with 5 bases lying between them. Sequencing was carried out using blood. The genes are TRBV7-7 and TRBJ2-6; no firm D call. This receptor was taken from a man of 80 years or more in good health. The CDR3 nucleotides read TGTGCCAGCAGCTTAAGCTTTGGGGCCAACGTCCTGACTTTC. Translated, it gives CASSLSFGANVLTF.